The 13 T cell receptor beta chains below all came from one sample that was sequenced in a study of T cells in Graves' hyperthyroidism and ophthalmopathy. RNA transcripts were the template for amplifying TCR beta CDR3 regions. The HTBI primer set served for first-round RT-PCR of the TCR CDR3. In TCRdb, the multiplex PCR reads were re-called with MiXCR into one record per CDR3 protein. Of about 110,000 distinct CDR3 sequences in the sample, more than 15% were seen once. Specimen: blood. The source is a woman aged 45-65 years with Graves' hyperthyroidism.

This clonotype was detected many times. V gene TRBV5-1 combines with J gene TRBJ2-3; 11 nucleotides line up with TRBD2. Trimming cost V 3 bases and J 1 base; bases outside gene matches: 13. Germline assignment: CDR1 SGHRS and CDR2 YFSETQ. The CDR3 runs to 19 residues. CDR3: CASSYWQRPLAGGTDTQYF. CDR3 in DNA: TGCGCCAGCAGCTATTGGCAACGCCCACTAGCGGGAGGCACAGATACGCAGTATTTT.

The genes are TRBV5-1 and TRBJ1-2, with TRBD1 as a possible D gene (5 bases). Germline CDR1 SGHRS, CDR2 YFSETQ. The length of the CDR3 is 14 residues. Trimming took off 4 bases at V and 4 bases at J, with 14 bases between the two ends. The CDR3 nucleotides read TGCGCCAGCAGCATTGAGGGGAATGCCTATGGCTACACCTTC. The encoded protein is CASSIEGNAYGYTF.

This clonotype was picked up many times. The chain couples TRBV5-1 to TRBJ1-2; maybe TRBD1 (5 bases). V was cut by 0 bases and J by 0 bases, with 12 bases left in between. CDR3 length: 16 residues. Germline lookup yields CDR1 SGHRS and CDR2 YFSETQ. CDR3 sequence: CASSLGGTGANYGYTF. The CDR3 DNA is TGCGCCAGCAGCTTGGGCGGGACGGGGGCTAACTATGGCTACACCTTC.

This clonotype was counted ten times or more. V and J are TRBV19 and TRBJ2-1, with no clear D. CDR3 length: 12 amino acids. V was shortened by 1 base and J by 7 bases, with 5 bases between the two germline ends. CDR1 is LNHDA, CDR2 SQIVND, per germline (reference sequence). The CDR3 nucleotides read TGTGCCAGTAGTATAGGCGGAAATGAGCAGTTCTTC. It yields the protein CASSIGGNEQFF.

This clonotype was counted many times. A much larger clone differs by one base, so this may be a read error. This chain joins TRBV12-3 or TRBV12-4 and TRBJ1-2, with D unclear. This CDR3 region has 14 residues. The CDR3 DNA sequence: TGTGTCAGCAGTTTCGCGGGCTCTAACTATGGCTACACCTTC. Its protein is CVSSFAGSNYGYTF.

At least ten counts were recorded for this clonotype. The CDR3, as DNA: TGTGCCAGTAGTCCGGTATCCTACGAGCAGTACGTC. As protein: CASSPVSYEQYV. V usage is TRBV19 and J usage is TRBJ2-7; no clear D. V was cut by 5 bases and J by 1 base, with 6 bases left in between. The CDR3 totals 12 residues. The germline V gene has CDR1 LNHDA and CDR2 SQIVND (reference sequence).

This clonotype came up many times. V and J are TRBV11-2 and TRBJ2-5; 11 nucleotides line up with TRBD2. Unmatched junction bases numbered 12, after V lost 1 base and J lost 5 bases. This CDR3 spans 18 amino acids. Germline V gene sequence: CDR1 SGHAT, CDR2 FQNNGV. The CDR3 reads CASSLGRLAGGRRETQYF. DNA of the CDR3: TGTGCCAGCAGCTTAGGCCGGCTAGCGGGAGGCCGTAGGGAGACCCAGTACTTC.

At least ten counts were recorded for this clonotype. The CDR3 spells CASSFEAEQETQYF. CDR3 DNA: TGCGCCAGCAGCTTCGAGGCAGAGCAAGAGACCCAGTACTTC. The chain is built from TRBV5-1 and TRBJ2-5; D gene uncertain. The germline V gene has CDR1 SGHRS and CDR2 YFSETQ. V lost 2 bases, J lost 2 bases, and 10 bases lay in between. The CDR3 covers 14 residues.

This chain uses TRBV28 with TRBJ2-1; D gene ambiguous. The CDR3 has 12 residues. CDR1 MDHEN and CDR2 SYDVKM come from the germline V gene. Trimming removed 6 bases from V and 9 bases from J, with 12 bases in between. The CDR3 DNA is TGTGCCAGCAGCTCATCCCGGAGTGAGCAGTTCTTC. It translates to CASSSSRSEQFF.

This clonotype was counted at least ten times. This CDR3 is CASRSQPGQGLLAGELFF. For the CDR3, the DNA is TGTGCCAGCAGGTCACAACCGGGACAGGGTCTTTTGGCCGGGGAGCTGTTTTTT. The chain couples TRBV6-1 to TRBJ2-2; 9 bases fit TRBD1. The germline V gene has CDR1 MNHNS and CDR2 SASEGT. The CDR3 loop spans 18 amino acids. With V trimmed by 6 bases and J by 6 bases, 17 bases remained unmatched.

This chain connects TRBV30 to TRBJ1-1; 9 bases agree with TRBD1. Germline V gene lookup returns CDR1 GTSNPN and CDR2 SVGIG (reference sequence). V dropped 5 bases and J dropped 5; count of bases not matched to a gene: 3. This CDR3 is 12 amino acids long. CDR3 DNA sequence: TGTGCCTGGGGGACAGGGAGGACTGAAGCTTTCTTT. Encoded protein: CAWGTGRTEAFF.

The sample holds many counts of this clonotype. This rearrangement joins TRBV7-9 to TRBJ2-7; 7 nucleotides agree with TRBD1. This CDR3 contains 14 residues. V lost 2 bases, J lost 3 bases, and 4 bases stayed unmatched. In germline, CDR1 is SEHNR, CDR2 FQNEAQ (reference sequence). CDR3: CASSLSGTDYEQYF. The CDR3 bases are TGTGCCAGCAGCTTATCCGGGACAGACTACGAGCAGTACTTC. Supplemented by reference TRBV7-9 and TRBJ2-7, the full variable domain reads DTGVSQNPRHKITKRGQNVTFRCDPISEHNRLYWYRQTLGQGPEFLTYFQNEAQLEKSRLLSDRFSAERPKGSFSTLEIQRTEQGDSAMYLCASSLSGTDYEQYFGPGTRLTVT.

The gene calls are TRBV6-2 or TRBV6-3 and TRBJ2-7; 7 bases are shared with TRBD2. The CDR3 covers 14 residues. Losses at the gene ends were 7 bases for V and 1 base for J; bases not matched to a gene: 7. Germline lookup yields CDR1 MNHEY and CDR2 SVGEGT. CDR3 in DNA: TGTGCCAGCACGAGCGGGACTCAATCCTACGAGCAGTACGTC. This codes for CASTSGTQSYEQYV.